This T cell receptor beta chain was captured in a study of blood T cell repertoires in COVID-19. In the study overall: The samples span acute and convalescent COVID-19 from the United States, Italy and Spain.

Original analysis: The assay estimated nucleated cells by amplifying reference gene primers. Libraries were prepared by immunoSEQ multiplex PCR; TCRdb keeps only in-frame clonotypes and omits some of them. V, J and clone size are taken as reported in that table, and D and trimming were inferred from the DNA itself. In the table there are tens of thousands of clones, approximately 86% of which are singletons. J lost 6 bases, V lost 0 bases, and 5 bases had no gene match. The CDR3 sequence is 16 residues long. The germline gives CDR1 LGHNA, CDR2 YNFKEQ. This clone came up once. This chain links TRBV4-2 with TRBJ1-4, with TRBD1 identical over 9 bases. The sequenced sample was peripheral blood. The receptor comes from an elderly man with active COVID-19. DNA of the CDR3: TGTGCCAGCAGCCAAGATCCGGGACAGGGATATGAAAAACTGTTTTTT. It encodes CASSQDPGQGYEKLFF.